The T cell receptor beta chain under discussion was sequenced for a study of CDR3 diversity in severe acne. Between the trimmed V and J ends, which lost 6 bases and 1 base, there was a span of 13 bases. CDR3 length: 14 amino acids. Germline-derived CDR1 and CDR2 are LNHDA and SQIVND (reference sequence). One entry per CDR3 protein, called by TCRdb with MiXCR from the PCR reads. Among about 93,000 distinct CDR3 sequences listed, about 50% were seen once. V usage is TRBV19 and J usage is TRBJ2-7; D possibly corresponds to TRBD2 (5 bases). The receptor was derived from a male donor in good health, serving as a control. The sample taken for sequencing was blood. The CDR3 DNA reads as TGTGCCAGTAGCCCCGGAAGGGAGTCCTACGAGCAGTACTTC. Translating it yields CASSPGRESYEQYF.